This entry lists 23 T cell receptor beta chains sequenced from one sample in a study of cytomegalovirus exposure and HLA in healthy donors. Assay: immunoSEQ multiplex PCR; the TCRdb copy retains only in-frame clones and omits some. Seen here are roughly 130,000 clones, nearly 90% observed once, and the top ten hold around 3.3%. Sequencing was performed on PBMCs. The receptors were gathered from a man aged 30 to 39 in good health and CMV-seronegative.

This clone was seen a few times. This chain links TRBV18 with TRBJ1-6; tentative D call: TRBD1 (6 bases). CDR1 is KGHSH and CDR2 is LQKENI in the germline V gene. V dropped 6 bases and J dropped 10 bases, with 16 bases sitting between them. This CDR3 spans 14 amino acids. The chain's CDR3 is CASSPTGSGSPLHF. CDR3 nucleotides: TGTGCCAGCTCCCCAACAGGGTCTGGGTCACCCCTCCACTTT.

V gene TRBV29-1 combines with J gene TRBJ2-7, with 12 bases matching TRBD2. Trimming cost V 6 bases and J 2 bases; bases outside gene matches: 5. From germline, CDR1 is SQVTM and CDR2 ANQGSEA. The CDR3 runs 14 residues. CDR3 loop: CSVRTSGEPYEQYF. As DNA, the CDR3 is TGCAGCGTCAGGACTAGCGGGGAACCCTACGAGCAGTACTTC.

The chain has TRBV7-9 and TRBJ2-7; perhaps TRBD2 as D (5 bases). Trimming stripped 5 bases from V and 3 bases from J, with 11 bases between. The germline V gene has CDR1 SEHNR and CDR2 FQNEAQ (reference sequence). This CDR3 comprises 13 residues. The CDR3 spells CASSVEDFYEQYF. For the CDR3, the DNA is TGTGCCAGCAGCGTAGAGGACTTCTACGAGCAGTACTTC.

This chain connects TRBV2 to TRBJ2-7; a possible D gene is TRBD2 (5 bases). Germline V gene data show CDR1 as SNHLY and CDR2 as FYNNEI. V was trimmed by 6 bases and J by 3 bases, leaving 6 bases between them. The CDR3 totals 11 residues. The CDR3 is CASRGGYEQYF. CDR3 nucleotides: TGTGCCAGCAGAGGAGGCTACGAGCAGTACTTC. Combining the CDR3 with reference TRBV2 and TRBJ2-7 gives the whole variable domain EPEVTQTPSHQVTQMGQEVILRCVPISNHLYFYWYRQILGQKVEFLVSFYNNEISEKSEIFDDQFSVERPDGSNFTLKIRSTKLEDSAMYFCASRGGYEQYFGPGTRLTVT.

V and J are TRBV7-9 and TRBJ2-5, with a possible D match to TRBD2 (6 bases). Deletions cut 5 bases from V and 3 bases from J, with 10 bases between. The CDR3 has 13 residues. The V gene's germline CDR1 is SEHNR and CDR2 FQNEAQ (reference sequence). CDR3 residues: CASSAGREETQYF. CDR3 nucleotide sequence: TGTGCCAGCAGCGCGGGACGAGAAGAGACCCAGTACTTC.

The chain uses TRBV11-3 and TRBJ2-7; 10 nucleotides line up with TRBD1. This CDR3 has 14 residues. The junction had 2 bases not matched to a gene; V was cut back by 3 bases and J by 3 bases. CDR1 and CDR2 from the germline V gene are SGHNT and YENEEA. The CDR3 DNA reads TGTGCCAGCAGCTTCGGGACAGGGGTCTACGAGCAGTACTTC. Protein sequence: CASSFGTGVYEQYF.

This CDR3 reads CASSEGQAEQYF. CDR3 bases: TGCGCCAGCAGCGAAGGACAGGCCGAGCAGTACTTC. This chain links TRBV4-3 with TRBJ2-7, with TRBD1 matching over 7 bases. The V segment lost 5 bases and the J segment 6 bases; nucleotides outside the gene matches: 4. The germline gives CDR1 LGHNA, CDR2 YSLEER. The CDR3 sequence is 12 residues long.

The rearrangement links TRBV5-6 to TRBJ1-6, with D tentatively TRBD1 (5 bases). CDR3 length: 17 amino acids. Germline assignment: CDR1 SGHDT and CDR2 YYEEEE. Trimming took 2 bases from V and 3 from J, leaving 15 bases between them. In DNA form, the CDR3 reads TGTGCCAGCAGCTTAATTCTCAGGGATGACTATAATTCACCCCTCCACTTT. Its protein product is CASSLILRDDYNSPLHF.

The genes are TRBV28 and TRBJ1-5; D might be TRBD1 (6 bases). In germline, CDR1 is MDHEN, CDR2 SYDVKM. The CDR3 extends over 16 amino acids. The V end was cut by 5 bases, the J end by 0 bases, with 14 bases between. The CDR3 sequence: CASSPLRGISNQPQHF. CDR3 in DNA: TGTGCCAGCAGTCCTCTCAGGGGAATTAGCAATCAGCCCCAGCATTTT.

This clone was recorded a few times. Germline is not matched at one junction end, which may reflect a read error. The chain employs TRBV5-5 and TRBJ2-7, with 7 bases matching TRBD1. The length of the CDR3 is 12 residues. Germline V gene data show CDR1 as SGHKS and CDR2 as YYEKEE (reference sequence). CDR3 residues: CASSFNQGEKRF. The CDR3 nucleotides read TGTGCCAGCAGCTTCAATCAGGGGGAAAAGAGGTTC.

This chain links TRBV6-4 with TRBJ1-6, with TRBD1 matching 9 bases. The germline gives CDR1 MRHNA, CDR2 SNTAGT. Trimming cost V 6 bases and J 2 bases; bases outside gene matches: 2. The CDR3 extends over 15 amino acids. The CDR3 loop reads CASSDRGTYNSPLHF. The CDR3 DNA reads TGTGCCAGCAGCGACAGGGGGACCTATAATTCACCCCTCCACTTT.

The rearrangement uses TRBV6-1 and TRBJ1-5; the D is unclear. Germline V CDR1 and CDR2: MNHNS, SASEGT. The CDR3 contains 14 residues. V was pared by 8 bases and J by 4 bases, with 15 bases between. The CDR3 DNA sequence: TGTGCCAGCGCACTGGGCTCCCCAAATCAGCCCCAGCATTTT. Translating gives CASALGSPNQPQHF.

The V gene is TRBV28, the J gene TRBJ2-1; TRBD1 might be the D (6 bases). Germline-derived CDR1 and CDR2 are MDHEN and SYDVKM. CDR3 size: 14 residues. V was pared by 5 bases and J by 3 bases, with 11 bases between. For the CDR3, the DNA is TGTGCCAGCAGTGTCCCGACAGGCTACAATGAGCAGTTCTTC. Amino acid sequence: CASSVPTGYNEQFF.

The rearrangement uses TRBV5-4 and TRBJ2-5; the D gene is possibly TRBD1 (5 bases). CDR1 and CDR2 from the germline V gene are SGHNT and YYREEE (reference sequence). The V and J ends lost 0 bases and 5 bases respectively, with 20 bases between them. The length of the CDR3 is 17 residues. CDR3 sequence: CASSLGQSNFVVETQYF. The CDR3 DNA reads TGTGCCAGCAGCTTGGGACAGAGCAACTTCGTTGTGGAGACCCAGTACTTC.

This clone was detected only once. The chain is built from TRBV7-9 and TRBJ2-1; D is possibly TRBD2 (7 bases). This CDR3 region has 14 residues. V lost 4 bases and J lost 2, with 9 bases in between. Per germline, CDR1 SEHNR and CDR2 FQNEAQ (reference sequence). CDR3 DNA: TGTGCCAGCAGCTACGGGGGGCCCTACAATGAGCAGTTCTTC. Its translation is CASSYGGPYNEQFF. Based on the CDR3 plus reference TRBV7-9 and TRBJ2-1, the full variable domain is DTGVSQNPRHKITKRGQNVTFRCDPISEHNRLYWYRQTLGQGPEFLTYFQNEAQLEKSRLLSDRFSAERPKGSFSTLEIQRTEQGDSAMYLCASSYGGPYNEQFFGPGTRLTVL.

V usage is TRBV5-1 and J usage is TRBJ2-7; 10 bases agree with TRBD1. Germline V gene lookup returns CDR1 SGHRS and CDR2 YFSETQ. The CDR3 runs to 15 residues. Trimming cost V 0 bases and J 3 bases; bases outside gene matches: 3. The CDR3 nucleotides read TGCGCCAGCAGCTTGGAAGGGACAGGGGACTACGAGCAGTACTTC. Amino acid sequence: CASSLEGTGDYEQYF.

DNA of the CDR3: TGTGCCAGCCAGGGGGTGAACACTGAAGCTTTCTTT. Its protein product is CASQGVNTEAFF. This rearrangement joins TRBV6-5 to TRBJ1-1, with 7 bases that match TRBD1. Trimming cost V 8 bases and J 0 bases; bases outside gene matches: 0. Germline lookup yields CDR1 MNHEY and CDR2 SVGAGI. The CDR3 contains 12 residues.

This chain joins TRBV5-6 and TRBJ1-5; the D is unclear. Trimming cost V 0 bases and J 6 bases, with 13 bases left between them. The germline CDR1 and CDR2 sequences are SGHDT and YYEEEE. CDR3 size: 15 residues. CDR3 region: CASSLGRGVVQPQHF. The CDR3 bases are TGTGCCAGCAGCTTGGGTCGGGGAGTTGTTCAGCCCCAGCATTTT.

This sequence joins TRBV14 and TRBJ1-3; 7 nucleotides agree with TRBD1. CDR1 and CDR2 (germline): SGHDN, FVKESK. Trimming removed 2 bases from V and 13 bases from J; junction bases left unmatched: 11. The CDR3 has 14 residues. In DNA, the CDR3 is TGTGCCAGCAGCCAAACCCAGACAGGGCGGGCGATATATTTT. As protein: CASSQTQTGRAIYF.

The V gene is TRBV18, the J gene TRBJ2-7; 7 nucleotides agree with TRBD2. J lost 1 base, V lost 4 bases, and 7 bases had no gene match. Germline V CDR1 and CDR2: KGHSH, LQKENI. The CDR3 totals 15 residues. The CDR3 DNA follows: TGTGCCAGCTCACAGGACGGCGGGGGTTCCTACGAGCAGTACTTC. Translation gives CASSQDGGGSYEQYF.

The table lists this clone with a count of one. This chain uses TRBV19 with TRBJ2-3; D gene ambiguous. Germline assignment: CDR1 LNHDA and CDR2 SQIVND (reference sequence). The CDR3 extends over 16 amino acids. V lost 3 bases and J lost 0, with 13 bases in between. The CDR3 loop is CASSIDTPSSTDTQYF. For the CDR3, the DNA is TGTGCCAGTAGTATCGACACCCCCTCTAGCACAGATACGCAGTATTTT.

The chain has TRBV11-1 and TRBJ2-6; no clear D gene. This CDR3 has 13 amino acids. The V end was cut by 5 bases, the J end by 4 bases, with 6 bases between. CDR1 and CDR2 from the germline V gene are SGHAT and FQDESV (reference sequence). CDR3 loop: CASSRWGANVLTF. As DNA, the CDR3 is TGTGCCAGCAGCCGGTGGGGGGCCAACGTCCTGACTTTC.

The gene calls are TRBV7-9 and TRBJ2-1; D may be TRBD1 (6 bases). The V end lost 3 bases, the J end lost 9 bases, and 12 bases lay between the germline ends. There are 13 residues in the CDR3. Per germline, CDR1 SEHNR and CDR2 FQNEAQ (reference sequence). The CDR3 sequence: CASSFLGTFEQFF. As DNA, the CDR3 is TGTGCCAGCAGCTTCTTAGGGACATTTGAGCAGTTCTTC.